This T cell receptor (beta chain) emerged from a study of memory CD4+ T cells and cytomegalovirus serostatus. Overall study findings and caveats: The CMV-associated TCR signature appears largely within the CD4+ memory repertoire.

The sort gate was single viable CD3+CD4+CD8-CD45RO+ cells for memory CD4+ T cells. Positive selection with CD4 microbeads enriched total CD4+ T cells. Looked up from germline, CDR1 is MNHEY and CDR2 is SVGAGI. CDR3 length: 13 amino acids. The germline V and J ends were trimmed by 6 bases and 7 bases, with 15 bases remaining between them. By sample share, this clone is medium-sized. Its antigen is still unknown. TCRdb keeps only in-frame clones here, not all; method: immunoSEQ multiplex PCR. The table records approximately 49,000 clones, 60% to 80% of them present only once. This TCR was recovered from an adult in good health and CMV-seronegative. This sequence joins TRBV6-5 and TRBJ1-2; possibly TRBD1 for D (6 bases). The source material was memory CD4+ T cells from blood. The CDR3 reads CASSSGGGRGYTF. For the CDR3, the DNA is TGTGCCAGCAGCTCGGGGGGGGGCCGTGGCTACACCTTC.